This TCR beta chain was documented in a study of blood T cell repertoires in COVID-19. Profiled with immunoSEQ multiplex PCR; TCRdb holds only in-frame clones, not every one. The sample holds fewer than 500,000 clones; roughly 90% are singletons and the top ten take 0.97%. V shed 2 bases and J 4 bases; nucleotides not matched to a gene: 9. The CDR3 contains 17 residues. CDR1 is KGHSH and CDR2 is LQKENI in the germline V gene. This chain uses TRBV18 with TRBJ1-4; 8 bases line up with TRBD1. The source material was PBMCs or T cells enriched from blood (not recorded which). The TCR comes from a woman in her 30s with acute COVID-19. The CDR3 bases are TGTGCCAGCTCACCAGCTTGGACAGGGAGGGATAATGAAAAACTGTTTTTT. Translation gives CASSPAWTGRDNEKLFF.